Below, 15 T cell receptor beta chains from the same sample are listed, as sequenced in a study of T cells after yellow fever vaccination. One entry per CDR3 protein results from TCRdb running MiXCR on the 5' RACE reads. Of 250,000 to 350,000 distinct CDR3 sequences detected, 6.5% to 8.5% appear once; the ten largest clones hold roughly a sixth. Here the sequenced sample was PBMCs, taken approximately 40 days after the first yellow fever vaccination. These receptors were obtained from a man between 18 and 35 years old who received the YFV17D yellow fever vaccine.

This clonotype was observed a handful of times. The rearrangement uses TRBV7-9 and TRBJ2-7; TRBD1 aligns across 7 bases. V lost 10 bases and J lost 6; bases outside the gene matches: 15. The V gene's germline CDR1 is SEHNR and CDR2 FQNEAQ (reference sequence). The CDR3 has 14 residues. The CDR3 nucleotides read TGTGCCACCACGACAGGGAATACCGGTCGCGAGCAGTACTTC. This translates into CATTTGNTGREQYF.

This clonotype was seen repeatedly, ten times or more. The chain has TRBV5-4 and TRBJ2-3, with D unresolved. The V gene's germline CDR1 is SGHNT and CDR2 YYREEE (reference sequence). The CDR3 is made up of 13 amino acids. With 1 base removed from V and 4 bases from J, the gap between germline ends came to 7 bases. The CDR3 is CASSLFPADTQYF. In nucleotides, the CDR3 is TGTGCCAGCAGCTTGTTCCCGGCAGATACGCAGTATTTT. Full variable domain (missing parts from reference TRBV5-4 and TRBJ2-3): ETGVTQSPTHLIKTRGQQVTLRCSSQSGHNTVSWYQQALGQGPQFIFQYYREEENGRGNFPPRFSGLQFPNYSSELNVNALELDDSALYLCASSLFPADTQYFGPGTRLTVL.

This rearrangement joins TRBV14 to TRBJ2-7; TRBD2 matches at 11 bases. J gave up 2 bases and V 4 bases, and 13 bases lay outside the gene matches. CDR1 and CDR2 (germline): SGHDN, FVKESK. This CDR3 has 18 residues. The CDR3 nucleotides read TGTGCCAGCAGCCCGTACGGGGGGGGACTAGCGGAAACCTACGAGCAGTACGTC. It translates to CASSPYGGGLAETYEQYV.

This rearrangement joins TRBV2 to TRBJ2-3; 8 bases are shared with TRBD2. CDR3 length equals 14 residues. Germline V gives CDR1 SNHLY, CDR2 FYNNEI. Germline trimming cut 4 bases from V and 5 bases from J; bases unmatched to any gene: 5. CDR3 nucleotide sequence: TGTGCCAGCAGTGGGACTAGCTTACGAGATACGCAGTATTTT. Amino acid sequence: CASSGTSLRDTQYF.

This clonotype has just a few counts. The chain recombines TRBV4-1 with TRBJ1-1; a weak D match, TRBD1 (5 bases). Trimming left V 4 bases short and J 0 bases short, with 9 bases between. CDR1 and CDR2 (germline): MGHRA, YSYEKL. The CDR3 sequence is 14 residues long. In DNA form, the CDR3 reads TGCGCCAGCAGCCTGACAGAAGTGAACACTGAAGCTTTCTTT. Protein product: CASSLTEVNTEAFF.

This clonotype appeared a few times. This chain joins TRBV12-3 or TRBV12-4 and TRBJ2-1; 10 bases line up with TRBD2. Germline trimming cut 7 bases from V and 6 bases from J; bases unmatched to any gene: 12. This CDR3 is 16 amino acids long. The DNA for the CDR3 is TGTGCCAGCATTCAATCCAGCGGGGGGGTAGTCAATGAGCAGTTCTTC. Protein: CASIQSSGGVVNEQFF.

The chain is built from TRBV7-9 and TRBJ2-2; possibly TRBD1 for D (6 bases). CDR3 length equals 14 residues. Trimming left V 5 bases short and J 3 bases short, with 10 bases between. Germline values: CDR1 SEHNR, CDR2 FQNEAQ (reference sequence). The CDR3 coding sequence is TGTGCCAGCAGCCACCCAGGGGACACCGGGGAGCTGTTTTTT. Its translation is CASSHPGDTGELFF.

This clonotype was recorded at least ten times. The chain carries TRBV15 and TRBJ2-3, with 12 bases fitting TRBD2. This CDR3 is 15 amino acids long. Germline CDR1 and CDR2: LNHNV and YYDKDF (reference sequence). V lost 8 bases, J lost 7 bases, and 10 bases stayed unmatched. The CDR3 reads CATRLGLAGGHTQYF. The DNA for the CDR3 is TGTGCCACCCGATTGGGGCTAGCGGGGGGGCATACGCAGTATTTT.

The rearrangement uses TRBV21-1 and TRBJ1-2; the DNA was not compared with TRBD1, the D call given in the table. TRBV21-1 is classified as a pseudogene. CDR3 length equals 17 residues. The CDR3 region is CASSLRGTGGAGYGYTF. CDR3 bases: TGTGCCAGCAGCCTCAGGGGGACAGGGGGCGCAGGCTATGGCTACACCTTC.

This clonotype was picked up a small number of times. V is TRBV18 and J is TRBJ1-4; D gene unclear. This CDR3 spans 15 amino acids. Trimming shortened V by 1 base and J by 8 bases, and 14 bases separated the two germline ends. The V gene's germline CDR1 is KGHSH and CDR2 LQKENI. CDR3 DNA: TGTGCCAGCTCACCACGAAATGAGGGATACGAAAAACTGTTTTTT. The encoded protein is CASSPRNEGYEKLFF.

The rearrangement joins TRBV7-2 to TRBJ1-2; 11 bases agree with TRBD1. V was clipped by 3 bases and J by 6 bases; unmatched bases: 6. This CDR3 comprises 15 residues. Germline V gene lookup returns CDR1 SGHTA and CDR2 FQGNSA. The CDR3 nucleotides are TGTGCCAGCAGCTTTGGACAGGGGGCGTGGAATGGCTACACCTTC. Translated, it gives CASSFGQGAWNGYTF. Using reference TRBV7-2 and TRBJ1-2 for the parts outside the CDR3, the full variable domain is GAGVSQSPSNKVTEKGKDVELRCDPISGHTALYWYRQSLGQGLEFLIYFQGNSAPDKSGLPSDRFSAERTGGSVSTLTIQRTQQEDSAVYLCASSFGQGAWNGYTFGSGTRLTVV.

In its sample, this clonotype was seen many times. V and J are TRBV4-2 and TRBJ2-7; perhaps TRBD1 as D (5 bases). V gave up 0 bases and J gave up 3 bases, with 9 bases separating them. CDR3 length: 14 residues. Germline CDR1 LGHNA, CDR2 YNFKEQ. CDR3 sequence: CASSQDRVNYEQYF. The CDR3 DNA sequence: TGTGCCAGCAGCCAAGACAGGGTGAACTACGAGCAGTACTTC.

This clonotype came up many times. The rearrangement links TRBV7-9 to TRBJ2-7, with D maybe TRBD1 (5 bases). V shed 4 bases and J shed 6 bases, with 16 bases lying between them. Germline CDR1 reads SEHNR; CDR2 reads FQNEAQ (reference sequence). This CDR3 has 14 residues. CDR3 sequence (DNA): TGTGCCAGCAGCTCGAACCCGACAGTAACCGAGCAGTACTTC. Its protein product is CASSSNPTVTEQYF.

This clonotype was seen a few times. The genes are TRBV7-3 and TRBJ2-2; 9 nucleotides agree with TRBD1. Losses at the gene ends were 6 bases for V and 4 bases for J; bases not matched to a gene: 9. Looked up from germline, CDR1 is SGHTA and CDR2 is FQGTGA. The CDR3 extends over 16 amino acids. CDR3 protein: CASSSTGGLSTGELFF. In nucleotides, the CDR3 is TGTGCCAGCAGTTCAACAGGGGGCCTCAGCACCGGGGAGCTGTTTTTT. Full variable domain (rest looked up from reference TRBV7-3 and TRBJ2-2): GAGVSQTPSNKVTEKGKYVELRCDPISGHTALYWYRQSLGQGPEFLIYFQGTGAADDSGLPNDRFFAVRPEGSVSTLKIQRTERGDSAVYLCASSSTGGLSTGELFFGEGSRLTVL.

This clonotype has only a few counts. This chain links TRBV4-3 with TRBJ2-6; D is uncertain. The V gene's germline CDR1 is LGHNA and CDR2 YSLEER. Trimming took off 7 bases at V and 4 bases at J, with 11 bases between the two ends. This CDR3 is 14 amino acids long. The CDR3 DNA follows: TGCGCCAGCACAGCCAGCATCGGGGCCAACGTCCTGACTTTC. It encodes CASTASIGANVLTF.